The T cell receptor beta chain under discussion was sequenced for a study of T cell responses to AZD1222 COVID-19 vaccine. Overall study findings and caveats: Donors were chiefly white British, with a greater number of females, and clonal diversity was perhaps underestimated. Repertoire sampling was restricted to post-peak T cell response timepoints.

Repertoires were generated with immunoSEQ multiplex PCR, while TCRdb's copy carries only in-frame clones and drops some. The sample lists over 150,000 clones, about nine tenths seen once, with approximately 3% in the top ten. Notes on this clone: What it binds is unknown.

The CDR3 length is 12 residues. CDR1 and CDR2 (germline): SGHNT, YYREEE (reference sequence). Trimming shortened V by 3 bases and J by 5 bases, and 6 bases separated the two germline ends. Sequencing was performed on peripheral blood, taken on day 0 of AZD1222 vaccination. This clonotype was sampled from an adult in good health. J is TRBJ1-5 and V is TRBV5-4; D not certain. Here the CDR3 DNA reads TGTGCCAGCAGCTCCCAAGATCAGCCCCAGCATTTT. The encoded protein is CASSSQDQPQHF.